Below, one TCR beta chain is given with its context. At one boundary the junction diverges from the germline segment, which might be a read error. This sample was included in a study of blood T cell repertoires in COVID-19. The wider study: The study drew acute and convalescent COVID-19 samples from the United States, Italy and Spain. Sources were T cells, B-cell-depleted T cells, or PBMCs; the material itself was cDNA or gDNA.

Original data processing: By means of reference gene primer amplification, nucleated cell counts were estimated. Some clones are missing from TCRdb's copy, which holds only in-frame ones; the method was immunoSEQ multiplex PCR. That table supplies the V and J calls and clone size; D and trimming were determined from the DNA. The sample contains some 35,000 clones, approximately 88% of which appear only once. The sequence was obtained from a man in his fifties or sixties with active COVID-19. Sequencing used peripheral blood.

CDR3 loop: CTSSYGLAGASEQFF. DNA of the CDR3: TGTACCAGCAGTTATGGACTAGCGGGAGCATCTGAGCAGTTCTTC. J is TRBJ2-1 and V is TRBV3-1 (or the pseudogene TRBV3-2), with TRBD2 matching 13 bases. The CDR3 is 15 amino acids. Germline-derived CDR1 and CDR2 are LGHDT and YNNKEL (reference sequence).